Described below is a single TCR beta chain sequence and its context. Its antigen specificity is not known. No much larger clone is present one base from it, and per-base qualities are unavailable. The CDR3 starts with the cysteine, ends with the phenylalanine, and has 15 residues. CDR3 DNA is the only sequence kept; it has 45 bases, read in frame from the first base. The junction carries 13 bases between V and J, which are trimmed by 1 base and 4 bases respectively. The germline V gene gives CDR1 as ENHRY and CDR2 as SYGVKD. TCRdb names Illumina HiSeq 1500 as the instrument used. The public reads were reanalyzed by TCRdb: fastp trimming at Q25, MiXCR alignment, in-frame beta chains only. Under each unique CDR3 protein, matching rows form one entry showing the most common genes and DNA. Counted in this sample were over 250,000 distinct CDR3 sequences; roughly a fifth of them appeared once. The ten largest make up roughly a fifth of the sample.

What this sample's treatment or condition label stands for: in vitro stimulation with specific CMV peptide epitopes to enrich CMV-specific T cells. The data belong to a study of T cell repertoires in cytomegalovirus infection (dated by TCRdb to between 2018 and 2021). About the full investigation: Recently identified HLA-C-restricted CMV epitopes, whose presentation resists viral immunomodulation, were targeted by peptide stimulations together with well-studied HLA-B-restricted epitopes. Because public TCR beta signatures pointed to carriage of CMV infection together with the matching HLA type, the HLA type of each donor mattered for the analysis.

General study outcomes and caveats: Carriers of CMV infection plus the relevant HLA type were discriminated by the cumulative frequency of public TCR beta family members in the study cohort and in an independent 352-donor cohort. The ex vivo response was dominated by HLA-C-restricted CMV-specific TCR beta clonotypes, which also provided the single most frequent clonotype in two of eight donors.

This TCR came from a human donor in good health (CMV status not recorded). Some clones in this sample may be carry-over from other donors' samples. The receptor chain draws on TRBV10-3 and TRBJ1-1; confidence is insufficient to name the D gene. Specimen: cultured PBMCs, collected from culture after CMV antigen stimulation. The DNA sequence reads TGTGCCATCAGTGAGTTAGCAGCGTCGAGCACTGAAGCTTTCTTT. Its product reads: CAISELAASSTEAFF.